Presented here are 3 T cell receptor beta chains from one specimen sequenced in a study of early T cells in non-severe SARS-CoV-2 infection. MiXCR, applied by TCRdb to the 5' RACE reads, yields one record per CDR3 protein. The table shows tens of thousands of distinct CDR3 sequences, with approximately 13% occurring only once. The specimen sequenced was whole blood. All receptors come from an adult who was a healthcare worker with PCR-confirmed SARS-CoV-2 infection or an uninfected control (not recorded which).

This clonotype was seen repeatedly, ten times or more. Written as DNA, the CDR3 is TGCGCCAGCAGCTCTTCAACAGGGGTAGATACGCAGTATTTT. Protein: CASSSSTGVDTQYF. The rearrangement links TRBV5-1 to TRBJ2-3; TRBD1 matches 7 bases. CDR1 and CDR2 from the germline V gene are SGHRS and YFSETQ. Trimming removed 3 bases from V and 5 bases from J; junction bases left unmatched: 6. The CDR3 has 14 residues.

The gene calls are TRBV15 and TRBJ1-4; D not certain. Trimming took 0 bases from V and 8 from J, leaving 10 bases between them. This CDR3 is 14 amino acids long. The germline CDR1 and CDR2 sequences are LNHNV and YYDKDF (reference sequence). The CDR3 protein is CATSRDRMTEKLFF. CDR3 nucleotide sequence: TGTGCCACCAGCAGAGATCGGATGACGGAAAAACTGTTTTTT.

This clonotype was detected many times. The DNA of the CDR3 is TGTGCCAGCAGTTTAGCGGGAGGGGTGTACGAGCAGTACTTC. This sequence encodes CASSLAGGVYEQYF. The chain uses TRBV25-1 and TRBJ2-7; 11 bases fit TRBD2. Trimming at V came to 5 bases and at J to 4 bases, leaving 4 bases not matched to a gene. The CDR3 is 14 residues long. Per the germline V gene, CDR1 is MGHDK and CDR2 is SYGVNS.